One sample yielded the 28 T cell receptor beta chains listed below, sequenced in a study of blood T cell repertoires in COVID-19. Method: immunoSEQ multiplex PCR; TCRdb's copy keeps in-frame clones and lacks some. The table shows 250,000 or so clones, with 80% to 90% occurring only once. The sample comprised peripheral blood. These receptors originate from a man aged 60-69 years with acute or convalescent COVID-19.

CDR3 sequence reads: CASGGLGLAGDTDTQYF. DNA of the CDR3: TGTGCCAGCGGAGGGCTGGGACTAGCGGGAGACACAGATACGCAGTATTTT. The V and J genes are TRBV2 and TRBJ2-3; 14 bases agree with TRBD2. CDR1 is SNHLY and CDR2 is FYNNEI in the germline V gene. The CDR3 covers 17 residues. J was trimmed by 2 bases and V by 8 bases; bases with no gene match: 9. Based on the CDR3 plus reference TRBV2 and TRBJ2-3, the full variable domain is EPEVTQTPSHQVTQMGQEVILRCVPISNHLYFYWYRQILGQKVEFLVSFYNNEISEKSEIFDDQFSVERPDGSNFTLKIRSTKLEDSAMYFCASGGLGLAGDTDTQYFGPGTRLTVL.

Only a few counts were recorded for this clone. The genes are TRBV29-1 and TRBJ2-7; TRBD2 agrees at 10 bases. The germline V gene encodes CDR1 SQVTM and CDR2 ANQGSEA. This CDR3 has 13 residues. V lost 7 bases and J lost 5; bases outside the gene matches: 8. DNA of the CDR3: TGCAGCGCCCGAGCGGGGGGGAAGGACGAGCAGTACTTC. This translates into CSARAGGKDEQYF.

This clone has just one count. The chain is built from TRBV9 and TRBJ1-6; 8 nucleotides match TRBD1. Per the germline V gene, CDR1 is SGDLS and CDR2 is YYNGEE. Trimming took 4 bases from V and 6 from J; bases not matched to a gene: 12. CDR3 length: 17 amino acids. CDR3 loop: CASSPIAARGLNSPLHF. DNA of the CDR3: TGTGCCAGCAGCCCCATCGCAGCCAGGGGGCTTAATTCACCCCTCCACTTT.

The chain has TRBV10-3 and TRBJ2-5; TRBD2 matches 7 bases. Germline V lookup: CDR1 ENHRY, CDR2 SYGVKD. CDR3 length: 14 amino acids. Germline trimming cut 3 bases from V and 4 bases from J; bases unmatched to any gene: 5. The CDR3 loop is CAISEERGVETQYF. CDR3 nucleotide sequence: TGTGCCATCAGTGAAGAGCGGGGAGTAGAGACCCAGTACTTC.

The rearrangement uses TRBV4-3 and TRBJ2-7; 8 bases align to TRBD2. CDR3 length: 14 residues. Germline assignment: CDR1 LGHNA and CDR2 YSLEER. J lost 6 bases, V lost 3 bases, and 7 bases had no gene match. CDR3 nucleotides: TGCGCCAGCAGCCACCGAGCGGGAGTCGGCGAGCAGTACTTC. The encoded protein is CASSHRAGVGEQYF.

The CDR3 is CASSLMGNPYTF. The DNA of the CDR3 is TGTGCCAGCAGCTTAATGGGCAATCCGTACACCTTC. The gene calls are TRBV11-2 and TRBJ1-2, with D uncertain. This CDR3 region has 12 residues. From germline, CDR1 is SGHAT and CDR2 FQNNGV. Trimming removed 2 bases at V and 11 bases at J, with 12 bases between. The entire variable domain, with the rest obtained from reference TRBV11-2 and TRBJ1-2, is as follows: EAGVAQSPRYKIIEKRQSVAFWCNPISGHATLYWYQQILGQGPKLLIQFQNNGVVDDSQLPKDRFSAERLKGVDSTLKIQPAKLEDSAVYLCASSLMGNPYTFGSGTRLTVV.

Only one count was recorded for this clone. The chain is built from TRBV11-2 and TRBJ1-1; perhaps TRBD1 as D (5 bases). Trimming took off 4 bases at V and 1 base at J, with 25 bases between the two ends. The CDR3 spans 19 residues. CDR1 SGHAT and CDR2 FQNNGV come from the germline V gene. The CDR3 is CASSSQWGRRDYQNTEAFF. As DNA, the CDR3 is TGTGCCAGCAGCTCGCAATGGGGCCGCCGGGACTATCAGAACACTGAAGCTTTCTTT.

The chain has TRBV7-2 and TRBJ2-5; 10 positions agree with TRBD1. The CDR3 extends over 16 amino acids. The V gene's germline CDR1 is SGHTA and CDR2 FQGNSA. Trimming removed 5 bases from V and 1 base from J; junction bases left unmatched: 7. CDR3 sequence: CASSPGRTGGQETQYF. In DNA, the CDR3 is TGTGCCAGCAGCCCAGGGCGGACAGGGGGCCAAGAGACCCAGTACTTC.

The chain links TRBV5-4 to TRBJ2-1; D is undetermined. Trimming left V 1 base short and J 10 bases short, with 27 bases between. The CDR3 has 18 residues. Germline V lookup: CDR1 SGHNT, CDR2 YYREEE (reference sequence). This CDR3 reads CASSLQSPDPRDNGEQFF. CDR3 coding DNA: TGTGCCAGCAGCTTGCAATCCCCAGACCCGCGCGACAATGGAGAGCAGTTCTTC.

The J gene is TRBJ1-2, the V gene TRBV7-2; D is uncertain. This CDR3 has 15 amino acids. Looked up from germline, CDR1 is SGHTA and CDR2 is FQGNSA. V lost 1 base and J lost 7, with 16 bases in between. CDR3 sequence: CASSLVALGAFGYTF. The CDR3 nucleotides are TGTGCCAGCAGCTTAGTAGCCCTGGGTGCGTTTGGCTACACCTTC. Based on the CDR3 plus reference TRBV7-2 and TRBJ1-2, the full variable domain is GAGVSQSPSNKVTEKGKDVELRCDPISGHTALYWYRQSLGQGLEFLIYFQGNSAPDKSGLPSDRFSAERTGGSVSTLTIQRTQQEDSAVYLCASSLVALGAFGYTFGSGTRLTVV.

The V call is TRBV27, the J call TRBJ2-7, with 9 bases lining up with TRBD1. CDR1 is MNHEY, CDR2 SMNVEV, per germline (reference sequence). The CDR3 length is 17 residues. V was pared by 1 base and J by 2 bases, with 9 bases of the junction left unmatched. CDR3 sequence (DNA): TGTGCCAGCAGTTTATTGGGACAGGGCATTCAAACCTACGAGCAGTACTTC. It codes for CASSLLGQGIQTYEQYF.

This clone was observed a few times. The chain has TRBV19 and TRBJ2-1; perhaps TRBD2 as D (5 bases). The CDR3 extends over 13 amino acids. Germline V gives CDR1 LNHDA, CDR2 SQIVND (reference sequence). V dropped 8 bases and J dropped 7 bases, with 15 bases sitting between them. CDR3 in amino acids: CASGGGSRNEQFF. In nucleotides, the CDR3 is TGTGCCAGTGGAGGTGGGAGTCGGAATGAGCAGTTCTTC.

This chain connects TRBV5-1 to TRBJ2-6; TRBD1 matches at 8 bases. This CDR3 is built from 20 residues. The V gene's germline CDR1 is SGHRS and CDR2 YFSETQ. Trimming cost V 1 base and J 0 bases; bases outside gene matches: 12. CDR3 sequence reads: CASSLPSPGGLGSGANVLTF. The CDR3 nucleotides read TGCGCCAGCAGCTTGCCAAGTCCAGGGGGCCTAGGCTCTGGGGCCAACGTCCTGACTTTC.

V and J are TRBV24-1 and TRBJ2-2; TRBD1 agrees at 8 bases. CDR1 KGHDR and CDR2 SFDVKD come from the germline V gene. V dropped 7 bases and J dropped 3; count of bases not matched to a gene: 0. This CDR3 comprises 13 residues. The CDR3 region is CATRQGDTGELFF. The CDR3 DNA follows: TGTGCCACCAGACAGGGGGACACCGGGGAGCTGTTTTTT.

The chain combines TRBV29-1 with TRBJ2-3; TRBD1 agrees at 8 bases. This CDR3 is built from 15 residues. The germline gives CDR1 SQVTM, CDR2 ANQGSEA. V was pared by 4 bases and J by 2 bases, with 8 bases of the junction left unmatched. Written as DNA, the CDR3 is TGCAGCGTTGTTCCCCACAGGGGGACCACAGATACGCAGTATTTT. Protein: CSVVPHRGTTDTQYF.

This chain links TRBV4-1 with TRBJ2-2, with TRBD1 matching over 7 bases. CDR1 MGHRA and CDR2 YSYEKL come from the germline V gene. The CDR3 is 14 residues long. Trimming cost V 0 bases and J 7 bases; bases outside gene matches: 2. The CDR3 here is CASSQEGQLGELFF. Here the CDR3 DNA reads TGCGCCAGCAGCCAAGAGGGACAGCTCGGGGAGCTGTTTTTT.

The chain joins TRBV6-6 to TRBJ2-2; TRBD2 is a possible D gene (5 bases). The germline CDR1 and CDR2 sequences are MNHNY and SVGAGI (reference sequence). The CDR3 is made up of 14 amino acids. V was cut by 4 bases and J by 3 bases, with 9 bases left in between. The CDR3 sequence is CASSWAEDTGELFF. As DNA, the CDR3 is TGTGCCAGCAGTTGGGCGGAGGACACCGGGGAGCTGTTTTTT.

The gene calls are TRBV29-1 and TRBJ2-6; D not resolved. Germline lookup yields CDR1 SQVTM and CDR2 ANQGSEA. Between the trimmed V and J ends, which lost 5 bases and 1 base, there was a span of 6 bases. The CDR3 spans 13 residues. The CDR3 protein is CSVSGSGANVLTF. In DNA, the CDR3 is TGCAGCGTTTCGGGTTCTGGGGCCAACGTCCTGACTTTC.

V gene TRBV5-1 combines with J gene TRBJ2-3; TRBD1 is a possible D gene (6 bases). V was cut by 0 bases and J by 2 bases, with 7 bases left in between. Germline CDR1 SGHRS, CDR2 YFSETQ. The CDR3 is made up of 14 amino acids. CDR3: CASSLGDITDTQYF. CDR3 nucleotides: TGCGCCAGCAGCTTGGGGGACATCACAGATACGCAGTATTTT.

The V call is TRBV25-1, the J call TRBJ1-1; a possible D gene is TRBD1 (5 bases). The ends were cut back, 3 bases at V and 4 bases at J, with 9 bases in the middle. Germline lookup yields CDR1 MGHDK and CDR2 SYGVNS. The CDR3 is 13 amino acids. CDR3 sequence reads: CASSDRVSTEAFF. In DNA, the CDR3 is TGTGCCAGCAGTGACAGGGTCAGCACTGAAGCTTTCTTT.

The V and J genes are TRBV27 and TRBJ1-2; D uncertain. CDR1 and CDR2 (germline): MNHEY, SMNVEV (reference sequence). Deletions cut 3 bases from V and 8 bases from J, with 13 bases between. The CDR3 sequence is 13 residues long. The CDR3 region is CASSFRRGSGYTF. Here the CDR3 DNA reads TGTGCCAGCAGTTTCCGACGGGGTTCCGGCTACACCTTC.

CDR3 DNA sequence: TGTGCCAGCAGCGTTTCGGGTGCCTCGGAAAAACTGTTTTTT. Translation gives CASSVSGASEKLFF. The V gene is TRBV7-9, the J gene TRBJ1-4, with D unresolved. V gave up 5 bases and J gave up 8 bases, with 15 bases separating them. CDR1 SEHNR and CDR2 FQNEAQ come from the germline V gene (reference sequence). There are 14 residues in the CDR3.

The chain links TRBV7-2 to TRBJ2-3, with D possibly being TRBD2 (5 bases). From germline, CDR1 is SGHTA and CDR2 FQGNSA. With 5 bases removed from V and 0 bases from J, the gap between germline ends came to 12 bases. This CDR3 has 15 residues. As DNA, the CDR3 is TGTGCCAGCAGCCCCAGAGGGTCGAGCACAGATACGCAGTATTTT. Its protein is CASSPRGSSTDTQYF. Filled out from reference TRBV7-2 and TRBJ2-3, the complete variable domain reads GAGVSQSPSNKVTEKGKDVELRCDPISGHTALYWYRQSLGQGLEFLIYFQGNSAPDKSGLPSDRFSAERTGGSVSTLTIQRTQQEDSAVYLCASSPRGSSTDTQYFGPGTRLTVL.

The CDR3 DNA reads as TGTGCCAGTACCGGGGGGGCGCGAACAGATACGCAGTATTTT. Translated, it gives CASTGGARTDTQYF. This sequence joins TRBV19 and TRBJ2-3; 8 bases line up with TRBD2. The CDR3 spans 14 residues. CDR1 and CDR2 from the germline V gene are LNHDA and SQIVND (reference sequence). The J segment lost 3 bases and the V segment lost 7 bases, leaving 6 bases of the junction unmatched.

The rearrangement uses TRBV6-6 and TRBJ2-3, with D possibly TRBD1 on 6 matching bases. The germline gives CDR1 MNHNY, CDR2 SVGAGI (reference sequence). This CDR3 has 19 residues. V dropped 6 bases and J dropped 0 bases, with 25 bases sitting between them. The CDR3 DNA reads as TGTGCCAGCAGCAACTGGATACGAAACGGACAGACGAGCACAGATACGCAGTATTTT. Residues: CASSNWIRNGQTSTDTQYF.

This chain joins TRBV18 and TRBJ1-2, with a tentative D call TRBD1 (6 bases). Germline V CDR1 and CDR2: KGHSH, LQKENI. V lost 4 bases and J lost 8, with 14 bases in between. The CDR3 has 13 amino acids. CDR3 sequence: CASSHRDKMGYTF. The CDR3 DNA follows: TGTGCCAGCTCACACCGGGACAAGATGGGCTACACCTTC.

The genes are TRBV18 and TRBJ1-2, with D perhaps TRBD1 (5 bases). CDR3 size: 14 residues. In germline, CDR1 is KGHSH, CDR2 LQKENI. V lost 3 bases, J lost 4 bases, and 12 bases lay in between. In DNA form, the CDR3 reads TGTGCCAGCTCACCCCGAGGAGGGGTCTATGGCTACACCTTC. Its translation: CASSPRGGVYGYTF.

The chain employs TRBV13 and TRBJ2-6; D gene uncertain. Looked up from germline, CDR1 is PRHDT and CDR2 is FYEKMQ (reference sequence). V was trimmed by 5 bases and J by 0 bases, leaving 5 bases between them. This CDR3 is built from 14 residues. The CDR3 sequence: CASSPSSGANVLTF. CDR3 in DNA: TGTGCCAGCAGCCCATCCTCTGGGGCCAACGTCCTGACTTTC.